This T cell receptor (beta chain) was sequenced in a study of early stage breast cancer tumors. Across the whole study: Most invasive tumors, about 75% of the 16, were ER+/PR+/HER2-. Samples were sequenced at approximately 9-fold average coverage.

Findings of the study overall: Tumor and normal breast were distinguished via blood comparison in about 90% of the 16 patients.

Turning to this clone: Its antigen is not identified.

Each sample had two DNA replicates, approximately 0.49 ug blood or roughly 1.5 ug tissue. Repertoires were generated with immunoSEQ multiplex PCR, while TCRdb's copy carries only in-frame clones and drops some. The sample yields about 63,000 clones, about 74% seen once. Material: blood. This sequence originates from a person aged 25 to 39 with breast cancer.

The CDR3, as DNA: TGTGCCAGCAGTTCCCCCTTAAAGACAGGGTCGGTTGCAGATACGCAGTATTTT. Protein: CASSSPLKTGSVADTQYF. The chain links TRBV27 to TRBJ2-3; 7 positions match TRBD1. There are 18 residues in the CDR3. Germline CDR1 reads MNHEY; CDR2 reads SMNVEV (reference sequence). The V and J ends lost 4 bases and 4 bases, in that order; junction bases with no gene match: 17.